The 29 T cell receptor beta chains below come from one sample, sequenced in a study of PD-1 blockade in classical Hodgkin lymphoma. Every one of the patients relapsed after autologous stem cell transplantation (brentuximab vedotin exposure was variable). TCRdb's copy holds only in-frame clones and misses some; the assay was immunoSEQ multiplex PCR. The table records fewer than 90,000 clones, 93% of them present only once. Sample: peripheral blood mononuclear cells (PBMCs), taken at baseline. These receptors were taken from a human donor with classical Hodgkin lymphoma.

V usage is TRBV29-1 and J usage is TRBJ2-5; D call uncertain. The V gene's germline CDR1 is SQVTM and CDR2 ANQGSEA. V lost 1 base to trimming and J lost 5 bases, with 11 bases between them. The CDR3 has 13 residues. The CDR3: CSVEGNSIETQYF. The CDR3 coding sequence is TGCAGCGTTGAAGGGAATTCAATTGAGACCCAGTACTTC.

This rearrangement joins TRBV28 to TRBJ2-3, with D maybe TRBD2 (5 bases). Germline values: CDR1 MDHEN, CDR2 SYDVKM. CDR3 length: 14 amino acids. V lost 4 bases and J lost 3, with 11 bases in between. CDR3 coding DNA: TGTGCCAGCAGTTCCCCACTAGTGACAGATACGCAGTATTTT. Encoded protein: CASSSPLVTDTQYF.

CDR3 residues: CASSPRASGYGDTQYF. CDR3 in DNA: TGTGCCAGCAGTCCGAGGGCTAGCGGGTACGGGGATACGCAGTATTTT. This chain connects TRBV27 to TRBJ2-3; 8 nucleotides line up with TRBD2. V trimming: 5 bases; J trimming: 6 bases; junction bases outside the gene matches: 13. Germline assignment: CDR1 MNHEY and CDR2 SMNVEV (reference sequence). The CDR3 contains 16 residues.

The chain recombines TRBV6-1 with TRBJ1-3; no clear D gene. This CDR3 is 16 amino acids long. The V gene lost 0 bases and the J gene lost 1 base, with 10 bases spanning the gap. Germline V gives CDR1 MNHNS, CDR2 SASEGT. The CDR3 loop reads CASSEAFRRSGNTIYF. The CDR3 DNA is TGTGCCAGCAGTGAAGCTTTTCGGAGGTCTGGAAACACCATATATTTT.

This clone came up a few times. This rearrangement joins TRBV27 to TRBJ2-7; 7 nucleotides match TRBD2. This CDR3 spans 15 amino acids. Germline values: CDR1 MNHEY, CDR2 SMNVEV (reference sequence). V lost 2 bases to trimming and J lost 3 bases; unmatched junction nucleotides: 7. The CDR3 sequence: CASSLRGPSGYEQYF. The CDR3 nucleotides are TGTGCCAGCAGTTTACGGGGCCCTAGCGGCTACGAGCAGTACTTC.

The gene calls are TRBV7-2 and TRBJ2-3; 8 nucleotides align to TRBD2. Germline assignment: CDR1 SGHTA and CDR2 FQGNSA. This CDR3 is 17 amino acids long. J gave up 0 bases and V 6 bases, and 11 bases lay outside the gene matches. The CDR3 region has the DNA TGTGCCAGCAGTCGCCATACCGGGACTAGAAGCACAGATACGCAGTATTTT. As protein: CASSRHTGTRSTDTQYF. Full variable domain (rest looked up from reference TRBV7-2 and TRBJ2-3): GAGVSQSPSNKVTEKGKDVELRCDPISGHTALYWYRQSLGQGLEFLIYFQGNSAPDKSGLPSDRFSAERTGGSVSTLTIQRTQQEDSAVYLCASSRHTGTRSTDTQYFGPGTRLTVL.

CDR3 nucleotide sequence: TGTGCCAGCAGTTACAGAGAACTTAACTATGGCTACACCTTC. Protein: CASSYRELNYGYTF. The chain uses TRBV6-5 and TRBJ1-2; no reliable D call. Germline V lookup: CDR1 MNHEY, CDR2 SVGAGI. The CDR3 has 14 residues. Trimming took 2 bases from V and 1 from J, leaving 8 bases between them.

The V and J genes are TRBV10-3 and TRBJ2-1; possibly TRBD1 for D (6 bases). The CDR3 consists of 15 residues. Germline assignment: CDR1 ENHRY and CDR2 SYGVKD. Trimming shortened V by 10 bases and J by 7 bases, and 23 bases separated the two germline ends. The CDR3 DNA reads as TGTGCCAGTAGGGTCGACAGGATTGTCGTGAATGAGCAGTTCTTC. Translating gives CASRVDRIVVNEQFF.

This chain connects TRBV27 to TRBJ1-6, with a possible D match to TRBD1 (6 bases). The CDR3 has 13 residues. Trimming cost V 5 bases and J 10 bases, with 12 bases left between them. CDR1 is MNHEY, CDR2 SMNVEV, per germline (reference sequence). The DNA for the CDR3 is TGTGCCAGCAGTAAACAGGGAGGGTCACCCCTCCACTTT. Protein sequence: CASSKQGGSPLHF.

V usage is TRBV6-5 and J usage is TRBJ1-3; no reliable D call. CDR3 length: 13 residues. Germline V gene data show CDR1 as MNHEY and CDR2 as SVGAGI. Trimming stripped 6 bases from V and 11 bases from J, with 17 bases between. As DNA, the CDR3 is TGTGCCAGCAGATTCGGAGACGGCTCTGCCATATATTTT. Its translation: CASRFGDGSAIYF.

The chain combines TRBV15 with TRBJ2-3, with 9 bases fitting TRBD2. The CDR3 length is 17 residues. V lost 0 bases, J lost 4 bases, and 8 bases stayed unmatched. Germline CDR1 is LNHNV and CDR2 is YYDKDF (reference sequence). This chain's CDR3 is CATSRDHAGGPADTQYF. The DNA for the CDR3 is TGTGCCACCAGCAGAGATCATGCGGGAGGGCCAGCAGATACGCAGTATTTT.

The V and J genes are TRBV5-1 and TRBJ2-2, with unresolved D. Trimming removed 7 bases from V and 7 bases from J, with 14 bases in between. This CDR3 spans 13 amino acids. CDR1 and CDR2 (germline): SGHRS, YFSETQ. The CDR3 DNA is TGCGCCAGCCAAGACGACTCATACGGGGAGCTGTTTTTT. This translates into CASQDDSYGELFF.

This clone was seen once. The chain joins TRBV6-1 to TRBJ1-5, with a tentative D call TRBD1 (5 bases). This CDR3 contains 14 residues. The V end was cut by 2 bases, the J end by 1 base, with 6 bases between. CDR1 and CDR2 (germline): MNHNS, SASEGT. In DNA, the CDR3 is TGTGCCAGCAGTGAAAGGGGAAGCAATCAGCCCCAGCATTTT. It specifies CASSERGSNQPQHF.

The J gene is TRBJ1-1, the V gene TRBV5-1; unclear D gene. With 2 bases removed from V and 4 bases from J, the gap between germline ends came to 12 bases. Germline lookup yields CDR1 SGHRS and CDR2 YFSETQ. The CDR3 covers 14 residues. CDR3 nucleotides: TGCGCCAGCAGCTTCGGACCTTTCAGCACTGAAGCTTTCTTT. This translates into CASSFGPFSTEAFF.

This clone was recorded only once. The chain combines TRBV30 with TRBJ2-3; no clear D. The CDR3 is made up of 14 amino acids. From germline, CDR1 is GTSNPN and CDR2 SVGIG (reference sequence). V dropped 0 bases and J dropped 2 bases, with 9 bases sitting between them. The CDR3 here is CAWSVGRDTDTQYF. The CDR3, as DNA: TGTGCCTGGAGTGTGGGCAGAGACACAGATACGCAGTATTTT.

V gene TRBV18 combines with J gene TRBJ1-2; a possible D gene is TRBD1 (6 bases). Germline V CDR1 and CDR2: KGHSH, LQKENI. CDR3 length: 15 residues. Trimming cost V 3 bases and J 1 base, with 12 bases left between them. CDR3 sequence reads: CASSPGGPNNYGYTF. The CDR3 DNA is TGTGCCAGCTCACCTGGGGGCCCAAATAACTATGGCTACACCTTC.

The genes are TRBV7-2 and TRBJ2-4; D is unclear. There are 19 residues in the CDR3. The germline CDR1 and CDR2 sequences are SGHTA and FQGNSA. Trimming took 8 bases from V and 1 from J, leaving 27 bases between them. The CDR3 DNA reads TGTGCCAGCGGATCTCAAGCTGGTGTATTTGTCGGTGCCAAAAACATTCAGTACTTC. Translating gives CASGSQAGVFVGAKNIQYF.

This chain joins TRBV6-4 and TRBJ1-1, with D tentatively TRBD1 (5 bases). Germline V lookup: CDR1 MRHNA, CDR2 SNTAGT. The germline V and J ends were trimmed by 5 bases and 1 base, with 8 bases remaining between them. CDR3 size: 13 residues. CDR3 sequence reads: CASSFRANTEAFF. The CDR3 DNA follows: TGTGCCAGCAGTTTCAGGGCGAACACTGAAGCTTTCTTT.

The CDR3 loop is CASSFAGTYRNEQYF. For the CDR3, the DNA is TGTGCCAGCAGTTTCGCCGGGACATACCGAAACGAGCAGTACTTC. The chain has TRBV27 and TRBJ2-7, with D perhaps TRBD1 (6 bases). There are 15 residues in the CDR3. Deletions cut 3 bases from V and 5 bases from J, with 17 bases between. Germline values: CDR1 MNHEY, CDR2 SMNVEV (reference sequence).

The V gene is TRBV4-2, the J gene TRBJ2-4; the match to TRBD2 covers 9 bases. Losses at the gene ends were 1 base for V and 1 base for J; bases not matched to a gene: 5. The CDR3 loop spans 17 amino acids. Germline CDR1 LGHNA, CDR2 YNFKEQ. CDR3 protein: CASSQARAGGAKNIQYF. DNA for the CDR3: TGTGCCAGCAGCCAAGCTCGGGCGGGAGGGGCCAAAAACATTCAGTACTTC.

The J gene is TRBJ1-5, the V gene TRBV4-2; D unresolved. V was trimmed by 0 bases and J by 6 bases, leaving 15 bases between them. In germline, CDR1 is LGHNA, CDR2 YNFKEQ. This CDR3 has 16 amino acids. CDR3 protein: CASSQEGKGLFQPQHF. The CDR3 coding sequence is TGTGCCAGCAGCCAAGAGGGGAAGGGCTTGTTTCAGCCCCAGCATTTT.

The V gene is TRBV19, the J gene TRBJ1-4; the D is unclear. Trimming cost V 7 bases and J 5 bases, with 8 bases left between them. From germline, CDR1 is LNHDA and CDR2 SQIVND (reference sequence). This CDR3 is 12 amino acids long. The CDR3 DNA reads TGTGCCAGTAAGGAGCCGAATGAAAAACTGTTTTTT. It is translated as CASKEPNEKLFF.

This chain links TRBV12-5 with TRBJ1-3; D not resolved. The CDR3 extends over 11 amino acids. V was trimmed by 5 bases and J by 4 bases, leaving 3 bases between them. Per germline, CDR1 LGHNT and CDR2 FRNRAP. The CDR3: CASGTGNTIYF. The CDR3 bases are TGTGCTAGTGGTACGGGAAACACCATATATTTT.

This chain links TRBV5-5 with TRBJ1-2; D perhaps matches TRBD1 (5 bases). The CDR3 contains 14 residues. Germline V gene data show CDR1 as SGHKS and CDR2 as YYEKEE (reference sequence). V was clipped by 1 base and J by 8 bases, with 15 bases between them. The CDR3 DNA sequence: TGTGCCAGCAGCTTGTATGGGGGAACTATCGGCTACACCTTC. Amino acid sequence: CASSLYGGTIGYTF.

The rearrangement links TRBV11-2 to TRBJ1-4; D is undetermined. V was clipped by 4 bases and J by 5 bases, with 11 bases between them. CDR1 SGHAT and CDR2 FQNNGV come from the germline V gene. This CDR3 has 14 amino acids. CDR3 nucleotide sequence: TGTGCCAGCAGCTCCTGGACTGGAAATGAAAAACTGTTTTTT. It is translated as CASSSWTGNEKLFF.

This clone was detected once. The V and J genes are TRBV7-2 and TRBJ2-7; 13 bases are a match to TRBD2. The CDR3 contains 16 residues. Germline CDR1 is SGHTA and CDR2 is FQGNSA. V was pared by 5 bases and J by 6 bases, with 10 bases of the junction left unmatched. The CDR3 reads CASSPLAGGARGEQYF. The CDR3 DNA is TGTGCCAGCAGCCCACTAGCGGGAGGGGCCAGGGGCGAGCAGTACTTC.

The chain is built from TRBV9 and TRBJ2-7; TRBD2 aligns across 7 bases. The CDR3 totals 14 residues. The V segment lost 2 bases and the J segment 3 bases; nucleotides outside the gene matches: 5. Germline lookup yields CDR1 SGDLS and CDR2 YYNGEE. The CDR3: CASSVAGENYEQYF. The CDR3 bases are TGTGCCAGCAGCGTGGCGGGAGAGAACTACGAGCAGTACTTC.

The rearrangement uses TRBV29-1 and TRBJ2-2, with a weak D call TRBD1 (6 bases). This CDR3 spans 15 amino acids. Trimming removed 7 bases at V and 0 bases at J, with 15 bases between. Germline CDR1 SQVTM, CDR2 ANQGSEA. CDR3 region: CSALDRETNTGELFF. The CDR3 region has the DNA TGCAGCGCCTTGGACAGAGAAACGAACACCGGGGAGCTGTTTTTT.

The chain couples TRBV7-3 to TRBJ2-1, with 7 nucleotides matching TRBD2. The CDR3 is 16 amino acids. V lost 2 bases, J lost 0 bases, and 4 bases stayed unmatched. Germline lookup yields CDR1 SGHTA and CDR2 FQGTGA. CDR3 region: CASSLSGTNSYNEQFF. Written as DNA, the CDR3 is TGTGCCAGCAGCTTATCTGGGACTAACTCCTACAATGAGCAGTTCTTC.